This TCR beta chain is from a study of OX40 agonist ivuxolimab in advanced cancers. Study details: As their treatment, patients were administered ivuxolimab, an agonistic anti-OX40 (CD134) antibody. Three dose-escalation patients had partial responses: one with hepatocellular carcinoma and two with cutaneous melanoma.

TCRdb's table, derived via immunoSEQ multiplex PCR, lists solely in-frame clones and lacks some. This table has tens of thousands of clones, roughly 87% appearing once. The CDR3 extends over 17 amino acids. CDR1 SGHAT and CDR2 FQNNGV come from the germline V gene. V gave up 5 bases and J gave up 4 bases, with 23 bases separating them. The sequences come from CD4+ or CD8+ T cells sorted from blood, collected in a trial of the OX40 agonist ivuxolimab. The J gene is TRBJ1-2, the V gene TRBV11-2; tentative D call: TRBD1 (6 bases). The source of this sequence is an adult with an advanced solid tumor such as melanoma, head and neck, liver or kidney cancer. The CDR3 spells CASSPNPRDKASYGYTF. The CDR3 DNA follows: TGTGCCAGCAGCCCCAACCCCCGGGACAAGGCCTCCTATGGCTACACCTTC.